This T cell receptor (beta chain) comes out of a study of early T cells in non-severe SARS-CoV-2 infection. Study-wide context: Sequenced bulk RNA came from whole blood that was unsorted, and chains were unpaired.

Concerning this clonotype: Antigen unknown.

The protocol attached unique molecular identifiers to individual cDNA molecules. TCRdb itself ran the 5' RACE reads through MiXCR, one entry per CDR3 protein. Seen here are tens of thousands of distinct CDR3 sequences, 6.1% observed once, and the top ten hold around 11%. Study outcomes and limitations: Clonotype matching in VDJdb favored anti-spike CD8 responses and did not capture private and CD4 specificities.

The source is an adult who was a healthcare worker with PCR-confirmed SARS-CoV-2 infection or an uninfected control (not recorded which). The sequencing input was whole blood.

The CDR3 DNA follows: TGTGCCAGCAGCGTATACGGGGGGCGCTCCGGAAACACCATATATTTT. Translated, it gives CASSVYGGRSGNTIYF. The J gene is TRBJ1-3, the V gene TRBV9, with D possibly being TRBD1 (6 bases). Trimming stripped 1 base from V and 4 bases from J, with 15 bases between. CDR1 is SGDLS, CDR2 YYNGEE, per germline. This CDR3 comprises 16 residues.